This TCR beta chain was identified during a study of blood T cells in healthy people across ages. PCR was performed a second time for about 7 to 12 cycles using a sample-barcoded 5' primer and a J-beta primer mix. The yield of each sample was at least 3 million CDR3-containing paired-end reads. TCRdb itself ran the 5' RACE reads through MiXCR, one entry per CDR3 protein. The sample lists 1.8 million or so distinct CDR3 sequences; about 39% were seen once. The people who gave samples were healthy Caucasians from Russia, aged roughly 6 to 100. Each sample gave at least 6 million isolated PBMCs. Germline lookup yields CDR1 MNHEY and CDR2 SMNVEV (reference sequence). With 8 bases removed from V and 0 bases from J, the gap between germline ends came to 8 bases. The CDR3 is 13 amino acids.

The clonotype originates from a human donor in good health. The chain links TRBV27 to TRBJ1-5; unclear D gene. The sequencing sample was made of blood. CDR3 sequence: CASGAGSNQPQHF. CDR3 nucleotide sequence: TGTGCCAGCGGAGCCGGTAGCAATCAGCCCCAGCATTTT.